This T cell receptor (beta chain) originates from a study of Ad26.COV2.S vaccination and SARS-CoV-2 variants. Study as a whole: Once, or twice with 56 days between doses, Ad26.COV2.S was given intramuscularly.

Indicated treatment: roughly 18 received Ad26.COV2.S at low or high dose, single or two shots; a few received placebo; per-sample allocation not given. Specimen acquisition occurred on day 63 following the initial vaccine or placebo injection. Within Boston, the person who donated was an adult of 18-55 years. The repertoire was sequenced with immunoSEQ multiplex PCR; TCRdb's copy has only in-frame clones and lacks some. The repertoire has 350,000 to 500,000 clones, approximately 92% of them found once; the top ten carry 9% to 15%. The CDR3 loop spans 16 amino acids. Germline assignment: CDR1 SGHTS and CDR2 YDEGEE. The V gene lost 4 bases and the J gene lost 1 base, with 16 bases spanning the gap.

Material: peripheral blood, obtained in a trial of Ad26.COV2.S vaccine versus placebo. The chain links TRBV5-8 to TRBJ2-3; D is ambiguous. The clonotype originates from a person aged 18-65 years who received the Ad26.COV2.S COVID-19 vaccine or a placebo. CDR3 nucleotide sequence: TGTGCCAGCAGCCCGGCCCGGAGTACAGGCACAGATACGCAGTATTTT. The encoded protein is CASSPARSTGTDTQYF.